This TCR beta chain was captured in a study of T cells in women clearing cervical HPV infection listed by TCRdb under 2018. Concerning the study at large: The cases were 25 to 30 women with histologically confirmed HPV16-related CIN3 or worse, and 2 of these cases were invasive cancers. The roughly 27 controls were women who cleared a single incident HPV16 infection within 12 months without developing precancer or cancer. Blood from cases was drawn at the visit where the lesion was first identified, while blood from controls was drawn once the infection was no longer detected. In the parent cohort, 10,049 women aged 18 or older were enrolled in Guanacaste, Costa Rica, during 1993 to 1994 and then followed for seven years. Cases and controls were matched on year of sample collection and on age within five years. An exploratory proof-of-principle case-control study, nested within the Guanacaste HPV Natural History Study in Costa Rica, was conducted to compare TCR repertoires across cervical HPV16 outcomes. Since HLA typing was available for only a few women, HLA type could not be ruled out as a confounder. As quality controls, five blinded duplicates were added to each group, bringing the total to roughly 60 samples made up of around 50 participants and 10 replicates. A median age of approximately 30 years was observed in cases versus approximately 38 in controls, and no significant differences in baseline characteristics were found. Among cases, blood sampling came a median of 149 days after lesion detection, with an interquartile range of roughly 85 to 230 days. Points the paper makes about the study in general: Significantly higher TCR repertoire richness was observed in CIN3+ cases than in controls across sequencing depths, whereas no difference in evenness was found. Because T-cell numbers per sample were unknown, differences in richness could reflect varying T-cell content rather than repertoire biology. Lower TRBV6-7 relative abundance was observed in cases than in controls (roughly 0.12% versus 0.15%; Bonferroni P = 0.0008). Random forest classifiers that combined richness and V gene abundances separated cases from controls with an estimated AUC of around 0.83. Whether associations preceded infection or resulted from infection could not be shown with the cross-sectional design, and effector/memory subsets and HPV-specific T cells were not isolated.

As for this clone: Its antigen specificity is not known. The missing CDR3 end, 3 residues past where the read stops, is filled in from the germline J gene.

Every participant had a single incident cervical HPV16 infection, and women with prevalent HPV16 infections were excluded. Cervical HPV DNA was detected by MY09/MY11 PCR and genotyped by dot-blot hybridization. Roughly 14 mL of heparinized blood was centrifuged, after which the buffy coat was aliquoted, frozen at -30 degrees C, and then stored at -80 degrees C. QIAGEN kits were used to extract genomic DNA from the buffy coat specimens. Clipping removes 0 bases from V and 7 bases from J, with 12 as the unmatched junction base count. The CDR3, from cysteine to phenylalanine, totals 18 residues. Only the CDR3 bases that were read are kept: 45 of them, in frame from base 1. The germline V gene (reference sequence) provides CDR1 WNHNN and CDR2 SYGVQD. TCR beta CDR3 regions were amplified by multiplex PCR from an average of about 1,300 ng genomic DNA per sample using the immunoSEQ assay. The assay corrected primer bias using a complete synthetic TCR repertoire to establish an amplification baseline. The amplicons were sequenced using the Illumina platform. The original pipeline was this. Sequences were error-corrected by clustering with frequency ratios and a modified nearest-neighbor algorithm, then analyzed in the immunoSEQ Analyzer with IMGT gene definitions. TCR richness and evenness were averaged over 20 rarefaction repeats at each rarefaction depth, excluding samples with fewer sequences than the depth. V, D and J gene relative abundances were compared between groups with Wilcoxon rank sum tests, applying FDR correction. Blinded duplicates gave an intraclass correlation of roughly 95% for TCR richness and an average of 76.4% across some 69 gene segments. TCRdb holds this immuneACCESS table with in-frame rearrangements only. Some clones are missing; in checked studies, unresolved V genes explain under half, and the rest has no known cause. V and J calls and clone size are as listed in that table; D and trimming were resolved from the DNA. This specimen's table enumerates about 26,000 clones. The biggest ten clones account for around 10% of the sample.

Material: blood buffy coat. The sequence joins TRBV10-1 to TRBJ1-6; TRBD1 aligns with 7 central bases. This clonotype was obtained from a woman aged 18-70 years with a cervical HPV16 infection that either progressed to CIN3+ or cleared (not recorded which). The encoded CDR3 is CASSESMRTGALNSPLHF. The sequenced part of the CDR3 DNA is TGCGCCAGCAGTGAGTCGATGAGGACAGGTGCCTTGAATTCACCC.